This T cell receptor beta chain stems from a study of T cell changes during pregnancy in multiple sclerosis. The CDR3 is 18 amino acids. The V end lost 4 bases, the J end lost 0 bases, and 18 bases lay between the germline ends. Germline values: CDR1 SNHLY, CDR2 FYNNEI. The repertoire was sequenced with immunoSEQ multiplex PCR; TCRdb's copy has only in-frame clones and lacks some. The table shows roughly 40,000 clones, with about 93% occurring only once. The receptor was isolated from a female donor with multiple sclerosis, enrolled in a pregnancy study. V gene TRBV2 combines with J gene TRBJ2-2, with D possibly matching TRBD2 (6 bases). Sample: CD4+ T cells from peripheral blood mononuclear cells, taken in the third trimester of pregnancy. The DNA of the CDR3 is TGTGCCAGCAGTGGGGGTACTAGCCCGCCCTCGAACACCGGGGAGCTGTTTTTT. Translating gives CASSGGTSPPSNTGELFF. Full variable domain (remainder filled in from reference TRBV2 and TRBJ2-2): EPEVTQTPSHQVTQMGQEVILRCVPISNHLYFYWYRQILGQKVEFLVSFYNNEISEKSEIFDDQFSVERPDGSNFTLKIRSTKLEDSAMYFCASSGGTSPPSNTGELFFGEGSRLTVL.